This T cell receptor beta chain was profiled in a study of cytomegalovirus exposure and HLA in healthy donors. Vbeta (60) and Jbeta (13) primers were used in the PCR. Sequencing was performed with immunoSEQ multiplex PCR; in TCRdb, only in-frame clones are kept and a portion is missing. The data show 85,000 to 130,000 clones, with roughly four fifths seen just once and 2.5% to 3% held by the top ten. The CDR3 has 14 amino acids. Trimming left V 3 bases short and J 0 bases short, with 9 bases between. Germline V CDR1 and CDR2: MNHEY, SMNVEV (reference sequence). In its sample, this clone was seen once. Its antigen is undetermined. Findings and caveats of the study: Analysis performed later found under 20,000 TCR beta sequences associated with HLA alleles at 0.05 false discovery rate. Analysis was carried out at a later point, and it linked a missense DCLRE1C variant to TCR beta V- and J-gene trimming.

Sequenced: PBMCs. The chain combines TRBV27 with TRBJ2-7, with no clear D. This receptor was identified in a male donor in good health and CMV-seropositive. CDR3 amino acids: CASSFSVPSYEQYF. The DNA for the CDR3 is TGTGCCAGCAGTTTCTCAGTTCCCTCCTACGAGCAGTACTTC.